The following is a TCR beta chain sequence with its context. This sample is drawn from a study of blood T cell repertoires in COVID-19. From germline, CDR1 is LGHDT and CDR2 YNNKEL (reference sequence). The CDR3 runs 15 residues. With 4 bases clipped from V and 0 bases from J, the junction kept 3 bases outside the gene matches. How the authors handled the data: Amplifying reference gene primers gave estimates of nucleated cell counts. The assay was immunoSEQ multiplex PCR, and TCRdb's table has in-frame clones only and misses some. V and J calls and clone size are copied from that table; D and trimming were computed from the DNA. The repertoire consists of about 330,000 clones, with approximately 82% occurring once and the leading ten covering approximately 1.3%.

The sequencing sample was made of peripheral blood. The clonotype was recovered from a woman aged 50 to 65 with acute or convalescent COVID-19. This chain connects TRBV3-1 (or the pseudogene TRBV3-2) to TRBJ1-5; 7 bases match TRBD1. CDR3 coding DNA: TGTGCCAGCAGCCCAGGGACAGTTAGCAATCAGCCCCAGCATTTT. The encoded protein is CASSPGTVSNQPQHF.